Sequencing of this T cell receptor (beta chain) was carried out in a study of quantifying T cell responses using KT2 cells. Overall study: cDNA was made from DNase-treated RNA using alpha and beta constant primers.

This CDR3 spans 13 amino acids. Germline CDR1 and CDR2: SGHTA and FQGNSA. Trimming stripped 5 bases from V and 9 bases from J, with 14 bases between. Each cDNA got a UMI-containing oligo ligated at its 3' end. An equimolar mix of RC1.1 and RC1.2 primed the beta chain across TRBC1 and TRBC2. MiXCR was run by TCRdb on the UMI-ligation and nested PCR reads, yielding one entry per CDR3 protein. The sample includes tens of thousands of distinct CDR3 sequences, 6% to 8% of them seen just once. The chain recombines TRBV7-2 with TRBJ2-1; D gene uncertain. The origin of this receptor is a human donor. Sequenced sample: PBMCs spiked with cells of the T cell clone KT2. Here the CDR3 reads CASSLPDGREQFF. The DNA for the CDR3 is TGTGCCAGCAGCCTCCCCGACGGACGTGAGCAGTTCTTC.